The present entry profiles one T cell receptor (beta chain) with its context. The junction departs from germline at one end; a sequencing error may be responsible. The entry originates in a study of control samples from healthy donors and cancer patients. Assay used: immunoSEQ multiplex PCR; TCRdb lists only in-frame clones, some missing. The table lists roughly 120,000 clones, around 89% of them singletons. This CDR3 spans 13 amino acids. The germline CDR1 and CDR2 sequences are MGHDK and SYGVNS. The material sequenced was blood. The sequence came from a man aged 45 to 65 in good health. This chain connects TRBV25-1 to TRBJ2-7; D is tentatively TRBD1 or TRBD2 (5 bases each). CDR3 coding DNA: TGTGCCAGCACTGAAGGGGACGCATACGAGCAGTACTTC. It yields the protein CASTEGDAYEQYF.